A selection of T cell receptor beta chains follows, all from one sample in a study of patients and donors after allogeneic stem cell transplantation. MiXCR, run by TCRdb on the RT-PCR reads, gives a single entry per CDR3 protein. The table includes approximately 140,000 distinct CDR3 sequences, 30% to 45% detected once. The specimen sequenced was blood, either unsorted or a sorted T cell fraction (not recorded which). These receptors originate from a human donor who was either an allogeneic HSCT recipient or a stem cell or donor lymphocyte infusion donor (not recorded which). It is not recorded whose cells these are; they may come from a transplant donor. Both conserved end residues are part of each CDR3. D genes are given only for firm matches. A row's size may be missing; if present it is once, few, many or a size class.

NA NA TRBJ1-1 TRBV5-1 CASSWTTGSEAFF TGCGCCAGCAGCTGGACTACCGGGTCTGAAGCTTTCTTT
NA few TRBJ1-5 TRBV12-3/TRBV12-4 CASSLVLGVGNQPQHF TGTGCCAGCAGTTTAGTCCTCGGGGTGGGGAATCAGCCCCAGCATTTT
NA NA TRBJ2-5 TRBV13 CASSLGRGRTETQYF TGTGCCAGCAGCTTAGGCCGGGGGCGCACAGAGACCCAGTACTTC
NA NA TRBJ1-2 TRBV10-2 CASSRVPGQANYGYTF TGCGCCAGCAGCCGAGTCCCGGGGCAAGCTAACTATGGCTACACCTTC
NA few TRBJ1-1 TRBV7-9 CASSLLVPLSNTEAFF TGTGCCAGCAGCCTACTCGTCCCCCTTTCGAACACTGAAGCTTTCTTT
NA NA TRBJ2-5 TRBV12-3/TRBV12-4 CASSFTGREETQYF TGTGCCAGCAGTTTTACAGGGCGGGAAGAGACCCAGTACTTC
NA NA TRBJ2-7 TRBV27 CASPGRSSVTYEQYF TGTGCCAGTCCGGGTCGGAGCAGCGTTACCTACGAGCAGTACTTC
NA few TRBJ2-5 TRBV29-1 CSVGSQETQYF TGCAGCGTTGGGTCCCAAGAGACCCAGTACTTC
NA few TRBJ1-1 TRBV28 CASSPQSHTEAFF TGTGCCAGCAGTCCCCAGAGCCACACTGAAGCTTTCTTT
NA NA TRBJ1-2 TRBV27 CASSLTGRTNYGYTF TGTGCCAGCAGTTTAACCGGCAGGACTAACTATGGCTACACCTTC
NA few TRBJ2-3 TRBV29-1 CSVVRGLGTDTQYF TGCAGCGTTGTGCGGGGACTCGGGACAGATACGCAGTATTTT
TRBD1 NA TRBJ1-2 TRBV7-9 CASSHGQDGYTF TGTGCCAGCAGCCATGGACAGGACGGCTACACCTTC
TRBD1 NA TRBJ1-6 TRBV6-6 CASRGTGVNSPLHF TGTGCCAGCAGAGGGACAGGGGTGAATTCACCCCTCCACTTT